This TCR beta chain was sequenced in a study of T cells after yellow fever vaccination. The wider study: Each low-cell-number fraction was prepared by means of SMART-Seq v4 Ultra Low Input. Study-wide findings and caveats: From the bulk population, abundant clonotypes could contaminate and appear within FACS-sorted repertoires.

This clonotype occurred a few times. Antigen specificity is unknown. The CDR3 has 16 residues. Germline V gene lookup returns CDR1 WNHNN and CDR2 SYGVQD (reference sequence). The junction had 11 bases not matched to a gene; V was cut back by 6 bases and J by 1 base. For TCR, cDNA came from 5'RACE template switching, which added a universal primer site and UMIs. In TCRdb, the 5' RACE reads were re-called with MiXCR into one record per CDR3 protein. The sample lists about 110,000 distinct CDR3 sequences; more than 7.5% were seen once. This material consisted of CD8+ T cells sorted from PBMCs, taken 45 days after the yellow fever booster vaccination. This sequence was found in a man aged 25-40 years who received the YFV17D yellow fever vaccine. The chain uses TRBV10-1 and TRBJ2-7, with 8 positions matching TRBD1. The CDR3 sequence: CASSERTGRASYEQYF. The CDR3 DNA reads TGCGCCAGCAGCGAACGGACAGGGCGGGCGTCCTACGAGCAGTACTTC.